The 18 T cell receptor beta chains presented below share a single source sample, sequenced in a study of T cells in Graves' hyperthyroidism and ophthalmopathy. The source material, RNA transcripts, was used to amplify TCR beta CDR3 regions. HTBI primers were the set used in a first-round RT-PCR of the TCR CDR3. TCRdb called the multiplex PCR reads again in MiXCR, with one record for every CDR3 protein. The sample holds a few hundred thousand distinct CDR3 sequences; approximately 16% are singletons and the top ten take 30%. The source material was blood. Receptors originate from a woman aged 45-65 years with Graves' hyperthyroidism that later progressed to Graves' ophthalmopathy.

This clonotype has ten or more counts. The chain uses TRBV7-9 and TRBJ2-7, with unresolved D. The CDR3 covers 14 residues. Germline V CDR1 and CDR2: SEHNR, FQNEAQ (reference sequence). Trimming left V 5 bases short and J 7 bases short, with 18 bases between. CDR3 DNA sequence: TGTGCCAGCAGCAAAGACGGTGTTATAGGGGAGCAGTACTTC. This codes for CASSKDGVIGEQYF.

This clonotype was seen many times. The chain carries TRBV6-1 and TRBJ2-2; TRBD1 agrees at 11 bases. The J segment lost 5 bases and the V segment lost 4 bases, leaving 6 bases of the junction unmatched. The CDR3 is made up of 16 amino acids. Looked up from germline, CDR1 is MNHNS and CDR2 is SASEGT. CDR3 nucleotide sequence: TGTGCCAGCAGTGTATCCGGGACAGGGGGTACCGGGGAGCTGTTTTTT. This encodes CASSVSGTGGTGELFF.

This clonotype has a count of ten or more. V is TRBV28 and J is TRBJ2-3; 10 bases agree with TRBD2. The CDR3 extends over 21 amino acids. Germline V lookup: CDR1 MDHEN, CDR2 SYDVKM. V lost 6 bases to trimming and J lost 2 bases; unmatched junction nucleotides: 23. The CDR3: CASSPHPAGPAGGPVTDTQYF. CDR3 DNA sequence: TGTGCCAGCAGCCCTCACCCTGCAGGGCCAGCGGGAGGGCCGGTCACAGATACGCAGTATTTT.

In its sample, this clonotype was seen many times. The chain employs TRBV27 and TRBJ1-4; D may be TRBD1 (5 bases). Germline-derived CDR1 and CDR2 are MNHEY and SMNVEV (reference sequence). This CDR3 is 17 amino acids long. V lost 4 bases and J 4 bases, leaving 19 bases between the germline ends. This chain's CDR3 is CASSSRGTPGNNEKLFF. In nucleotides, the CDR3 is TGTGCCAGCAGTTCCCGGGGGACCCCAGGGAATAATGAAAAACTGTTTTTT.

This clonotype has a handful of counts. In nucleotides, the CDR3 is TGCAGTGCCACGGGGGGGGGGGCCCTTCTGAATCAGCCCCAGCATTTT. Its translation is CSATGGGALLNQPQHF. The chain carries TRBV20-1 and TRBJ1-5, with TRBD1 as a possible D gene (6 bases). Germline-derived CDR1 and CDR2 are DFQATT and SNEGSKA (reference sequence). V lost 6 bases and J lost 4, with 22 bases in between. The CDR3 is 16 residues long.

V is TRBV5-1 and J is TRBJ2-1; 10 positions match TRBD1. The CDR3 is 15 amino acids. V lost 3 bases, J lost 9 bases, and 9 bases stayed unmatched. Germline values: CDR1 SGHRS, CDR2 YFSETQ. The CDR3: CASSSGTGAGSEQFF. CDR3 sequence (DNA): TGCGCCAGCAGCTCCGGGACAGGGGCCGGGAGTGAGCAGTTCTTC.

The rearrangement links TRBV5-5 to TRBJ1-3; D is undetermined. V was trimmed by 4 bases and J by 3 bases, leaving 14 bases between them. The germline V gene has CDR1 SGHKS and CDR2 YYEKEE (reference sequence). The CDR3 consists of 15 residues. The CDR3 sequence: CASSPYGSFGNTIYF. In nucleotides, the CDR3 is TGTGCCAGCAGCCCGTACGGGTCCTTTGGAAACACCATATATTTT.

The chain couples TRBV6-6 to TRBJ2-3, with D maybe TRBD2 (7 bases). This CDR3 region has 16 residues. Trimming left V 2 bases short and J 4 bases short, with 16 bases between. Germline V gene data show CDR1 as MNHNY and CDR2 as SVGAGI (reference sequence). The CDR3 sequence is CASSYPVGGGPDTQYF. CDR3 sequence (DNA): TGTGCCAGCAGTTACCCGGTGGGAGGGGGTCCAGATACGCAGTATTTT.

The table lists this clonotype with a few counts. CDR3 in DNA: TGTGCCACCAATCCGGGACAGGGGTATGGCTACACCTTC. Amino acids: CATNPGQGYGYTF. V gene TRBV24-1 combines with J gene TRBJ1-2, with 10 bases aligning to TRBD1. CDR1 is KGHDR and CDR2 is SFDVKD in the germline V gene. This CDR3 contains 13 residues. V shed 8 bases and J 5 bases; nucleotides not matched to a gene: 4.

The CDR3 DNA reads TGTGCCACCGCTCAGGGCCCTGGCTCCTACGAGCAGTACTTC. Its protein product is CATAQGPGSYEQYF. V is TRBV15 and J is TRBJ2-7, with D possibly matching TRBD1 (5 bases). Trimming shortened V by 8 bases and J by 0 bases, and 14 bases separated the two germline ends. This CDR3 has 14 amino acids. CDR1 and CDR2 from the germline V gene are LNHNV and YYDKDF (reference sequence).

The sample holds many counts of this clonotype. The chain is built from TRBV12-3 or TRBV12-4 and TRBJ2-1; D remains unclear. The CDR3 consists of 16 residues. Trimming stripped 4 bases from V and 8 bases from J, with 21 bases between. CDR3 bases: TGTGCCAGCAGTTCCCCCGACCTGATAAGAGGTCATGAGCAGTTCTTC. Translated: CASSSPDLIRGHEQFF.

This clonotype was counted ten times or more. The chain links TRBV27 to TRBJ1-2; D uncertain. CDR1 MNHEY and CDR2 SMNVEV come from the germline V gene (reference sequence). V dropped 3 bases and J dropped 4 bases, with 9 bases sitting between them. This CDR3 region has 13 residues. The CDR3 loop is CASSFGRSYGYTF. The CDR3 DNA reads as TGTGCCAGCAGTTTCGGCAGGAGCTATGGCTACACCTTC.

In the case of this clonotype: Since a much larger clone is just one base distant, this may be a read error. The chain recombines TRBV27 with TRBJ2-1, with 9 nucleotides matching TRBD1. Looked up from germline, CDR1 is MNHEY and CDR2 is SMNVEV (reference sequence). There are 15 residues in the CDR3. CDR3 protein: CVSSLTGGRYNEQFF. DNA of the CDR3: TGTGTCAGCAGTTTGACAGGGGGACGCTACAATGAGCAGTTCTTC.

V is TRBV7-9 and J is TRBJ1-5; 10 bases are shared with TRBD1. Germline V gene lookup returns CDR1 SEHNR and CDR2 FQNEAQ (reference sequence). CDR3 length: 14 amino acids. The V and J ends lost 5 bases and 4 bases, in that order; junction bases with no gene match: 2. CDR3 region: CASSVGQGNQPQHF. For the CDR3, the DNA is TGTGCCAGCAGCGTGGGACAGGGGAATCAGCCCCAGCATTTT.

The CDR3 sequence: CASSSRGGTGGSAALHF. The CDR3 nucleotides read TGTGCCAGCAGCTCCCGAGGCGGGACAGGGGGGAGTGCTGCCCTCCACTTT. This rearrangement joins TRBV5-4 to TRBJ1-6, with 11 nucleotides matching TRBD1. The CDR3 runs 17 residues. Germline values: CDR1 SGHNT, CDR2 YYREEE (reference sequence). Unmatched junction bases numbered 16, after V lost 3 bases and J lost 14 bases.

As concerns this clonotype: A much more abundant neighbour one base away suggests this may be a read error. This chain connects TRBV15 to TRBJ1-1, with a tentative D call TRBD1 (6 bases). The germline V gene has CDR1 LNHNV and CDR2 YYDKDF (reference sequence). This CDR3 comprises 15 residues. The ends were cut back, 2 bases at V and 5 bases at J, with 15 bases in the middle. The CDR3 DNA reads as TGTGCCACCAGCAGAAATACAGGGTTGGAAACTGAAGCTTTCTTT. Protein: CATSRNTGLETEAFF.

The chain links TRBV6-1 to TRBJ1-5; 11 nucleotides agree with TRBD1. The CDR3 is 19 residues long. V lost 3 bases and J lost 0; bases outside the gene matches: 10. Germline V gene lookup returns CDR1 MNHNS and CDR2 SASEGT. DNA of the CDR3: TGTGCCAGCAGTGACACGGGACAGGGGGGTGCCTATAGCAATCAGCCCCAGCATTTT. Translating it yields CASSDTGQGGAYSNQPQHF.

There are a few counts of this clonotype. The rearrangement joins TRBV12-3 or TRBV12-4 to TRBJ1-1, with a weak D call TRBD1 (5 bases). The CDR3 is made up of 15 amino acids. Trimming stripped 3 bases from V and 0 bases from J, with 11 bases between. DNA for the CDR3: TGTGCCAGCAGTTTGGGGGACTGGGTGAACACTGAAGCTTTCTTT. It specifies CASSLGDWVNTEAFF.